This T cell receptor (beta chain) was retrieved from a study of OX40 agonist ivuxolimab in advanced cancers. The investigators sampled blood at baseline, at cycle 4 day 1, and at cycle 7 day 1. J gave up 3 bases and V 4 bases, and 4 bases lay outside the gene matches. CDR1 and CDR2 (germline): SGHRS, YFSETQ. The length of the CDR3 is 15 residues. Profiling relied on immunoSEQ multiplex PCR, and the TCRdb table lists in-frame clones only, not all of them. Seen here are about 84,000 clones, roughly 84% observed once, and the top ten hold around 2.7%. The sample was CD4+ or CD8+ T cells sorted from blood, taken in a trial of the OX40 agonist ivuxolimab. This TCR was sampled from an adult with an advanced solid tumor such as melanoma, head and neck, liver or kidney cancer. The V gene is TRBV5-1, the J gene TRBJ2-3; 11 bases agree with TRBD1. CDR3 sequence (DNA): TGCGCCAGCAGCCCCGGGGACAGGGGGACAGATACGCAGTATTTT. It translates to CASSPGDRGTDTQYF.